This TCR beta chain was retrieved from a study of regulatory dendritic cells for organ transplantation. FACS sorted CD4+ or CD8+ T cells into CD45RA+ naive and CD45RO+ memory. As regards this clone: What it recognizes is unknown.

The assay was immunoSEQ multiplex PCR, and TCRdb's table has in-frame clones only and misses some. The profile covers tens of thousands of clones, with approximately 82% appearing a single time and about 0.094% taken by the ten largest. In germline, CDR1 is SGHRS, CDR2 YFSETQ. The CDR3 has 14 residues. V trimming: 4 bases; J trimming: 8 bases; junction bases outside the gene matches: 6. Study-level findings and limits: Memory CD8+ clonal expansion seemed more limited with regulatory than mature dendritic cells. The most alloreactive TCR clonotypes were found in resting memory CD8+ cells.

The rearrangement uses TRBV5-1 and TRBJ2-1; 10 bases are shared with TRBD1. The specimen sequenced was naive CD4+ T cells from blood. The subset: CD45RA+ naive T cells. The clonotype was recovered from a human donor in good health. DNA of the CDR3: TGCGCCAGCAGCCTAGGACAGGGGGGCGATGAGCAGTTCTTC. Residues: CASSLGQGGDEQFF.